This is a list of T cell receptor beta chains from one sample in a study of blood T cell repertoires in COVID-19. TCRdb keeps only in-frame clones here, not all; method: immunoSEQ multiplex PCR. In the table there are around 140,000 clones, about 86% of which are singletons. Sequencing input: peripheral blood. The receptors stem from a woman aged 55 to 70 with acute or convalescent COVID-19. Each CDR3 is given with its conserved first and last residue. A D gene is named only where the DNA matches it firmly. Clone size is shown for a subset of rows, as once, few, many or a class of expanded clone.

TRBJ1-5 NA NA TRBV18 CASSPGAVNQPQHF TGTGCCAGCTCACCGGGGGCGGTTAATCAGCCCCAGCATTTT
TRBJ1-6 NA once TRBV20-1 CSASILGRNSPLHF TGCAGTGCTAGTATCCTCGGCAGGAATTCACCCCTCCACTTT
TRBJ2-1 TRBD1 NA TRBV5-3 CARSLEARGQGNDNEQFF TGTGCCAGAAGCTTGGAAGCTAGGGGACAGGGCAATGACAATGAGCAGTTCTTC
TRBJ2-7 NA NA TRBV15 CATSRDRVGSYEQYF TGTGCCACCAGCAGAGACAGGGTTGGCTCCTACGAGCAGTACTTC
TRBJ1-6 NA few TRBV27 CASKYSSYNSPLHF TGTGCCAGCAAATATAGCTCCTATAATTCACCCCTCCACTTT
TRBJ1-1 TRBD1 NA TRBV2 CASRGGQGGSEAFF TGTGCCAGCAGGGGGGGACAGGGAGGGTCTGAAGCTTTCTTT
TRBJ1-3 NA NA TRBV4-3 CASSQGSSGNTIYF TGCGCCAGCAGCCAGGGGAGCTCTGGAAACACCATATATTTT
TRBJ2-2 TRBD1 NA TRBV19 CASKGALRGWAGELFF TGTGCCAGTAAGGGGGCCCTCAGGGGATGGGCCGGGGAGCTGTTTTTT
TRBJ1-1 NA few TRBV4-1 CASSQDPMNTEAFF TGCGCCAGCAGCCAAGATCCCATGAACACTGAAGCTTTCTTT
TRBJ1-1 TRBD1 NA TRBV29-1 CSVSGQAITEAFF TGCAGCGTATCGGGACAGGCGATCACTGAAGCTTTCTTT
TRBJ1-2 TRBD1 once TRBV30 CAWDDRGWGYGYTF TGTGCCTGGGACGACAGGGGATGGGGCTATGGCTACACCTTC
TRBJ2-3 TRBD2 NA TRBV5-1 CASSLGLASTDTQYF TGCGCCAGCAGCTTGGGACTAGCGAGCACAGATACGCAGTATTTT
TRBJ2-3 NA few TRBV9 CASSDPRVPDTQYF TGTGCCAGCAGCGACCCCAGGGTCCCAGATACGCAGTATTTT
TRBJ1-4 NA NA TRBV5-5 CASSLGRGSGEKLFF TGTGCCAGCAGCTTGGGCAGGGGATCCGGTGAAAAACTGTTTTTT
TRBJ1-3 TRBD1 NA TRBV7-2 CASSLVGQVSGNTIYF TGTGCCAGCAGCTTGGTGGGACAGGTCTCTGGAAACACCATATATTTT
TRBJ2-3 NA once TRBV5-5 CASSLGGITDTQYF TGTGCCAGCAGCTTGGGAGGGATCACAGATACGCAGTATTTT
TRBJ1-5 TRBD1 few TRBV7-9 CASSLGTGGNQPQHF TGTGCCAGCAGCTTAGGGACAGGGGGCAATCAGCCCCAGCATTTT
TRBJ2-5 TRBD2 many TRBV9 CASSVGLAGGLYQETQYF TGTGCCAGCAGCGTAGGACTAGCGGGGGGGCTGTACCAAGAGACCCAGTACTTC
TRBJ1-5 NA NA TRBV28 CASSLSLSGNQPQHF TGTGCCAGCAGTTTAAGTCTAAGTGGCAATCAGCCCCAGCATTTT
TRBJ2-1 TRBD2 NA TRBV24-1 CATSDSLGTKYNEQFF TGTGCCACCAGTGATTCCCTAGGGACTAAATACAATGAGCAGTTCTTC
TRBJ2-3 NA NA TRBV12-5 CASALLGARLQDTQYF TGTGCTAGTGCCCTACTTGGGGCACGGCTTCAAGATACGCAGTATTTT
TRBJ2-1 TRBD2 NA TRBV5-1 CASSLAPSGGYNEQFF TGCGCCAGCAGCTTGGCCCCTAGCGGGGGATACAATGAGCAGTTCTTC
TRBJ2-1 NA NA TRBV27 CASSLYPGYNEQFF TGTGCCAGCAGTTTATATCCAGGTTACAATGAGCAGTTCTTC
TRBJ1-2 NA NA TRBV7-2 CASRQGLSSSYTF TGTGCCAGCAGGCAGGGTTTATCCTCGAGCTACACCTTC
TRBJ2-4 NA NA TRBV7-2 CASSLNYGDIQYF TGTGCCAGCAGCTTAAATTATGGAGACATTCAGTACTTC
TRBJ2-5 TRBD2 NA TRBV7-7 CASSPNLRGAQETQYF TGTGCTAGCAGCCCGAACTTGCGGGGGGCCCAAGAGACCCAGTACTTC
TRBJ2-1 TRBD1 few TRBV10-2 CASMRGTATGEPTHNEQFF TGCGCCAGCATGCGAGGGACAGCGACAGGGGAGCCCACCCACAATGAGCAGTTCTTC
TRBJ1-1 TRBD1 NA TRBV4-1 CASSLRGVKDTEAFF TGCGCCAGCAGCCTCAGGGGGGTTAAGGACACTGAAGCTTTCTTT
TRBJ1-3 NA NA TRBV19 CASSLLSSGNTIYF TGTGCCAGTAGCCTTCTGAGCTCTGGAAACACCATATATTTT
TRBJ2-1 TRBD2 NA TRBV27 CASSSRLAGGRLHEQFF TGTGCCAGCAGTTCAAGACTAGCGGGGGGGCGATTGCATGAGCAGTTCTTC
TRBJ2-7 TRBD2 once TRBV4-3 CASSQEATGTSVRVYEQYF TGCGCCAGCAGCCAAGAGGCGACTGGGACTAGCGTGAGGGTCTACGAGCAGTACTTC
TRBJ2-3 TRBD1 NA TRBV2 CASTQDRGGADTQYF TGTGCCAGCACCCAGGACAGGGGTGGTGCAGATACGCAGTATTTT
TRBJ1-1 NA NA TRBV7-2 CASSPSGTLNTEAFF TGTGCCAGCAGCCCGAGCGGTACACTGAACACTGAAGCTTTCTTT
TRBJ2-3 TRBD2 NA TRBV19 CASSTRTSGSTDTQYF TGTGCCAGTAGTACCCGGACTAGCGGGAGCACAGATACGCAGTATTTT
TRBJ2-7 NA NA TRBV5-1 CASSLDQGYEQYF TGCGCCAGCAGCCTTGATCAGGGCTACGAGCAGTACTTC
TRBJ1-4 NA NA TRBV4-2 CASSQAEQAGEKLFF TGTGCCAGCAGCCAAGCGGAACAGGCCGGGGAAAAACTGTTTTTT